This T cell receptor (beta chain) was recovered during a study of regulatory T cells in long-lasting Graves disease. Study conclusions and caveats: When disease was persistent, TRBV28, TRBJ1-2 and TRBJ2-5 were the favored segments.

Researchers made TCR beta libraries by using iRepertoire HTBI primers and running Arm-PCR on CDR3 regions. Via MiXCR, TCRdb re-called the multiplex PCR reads, giving one row per CDR3 protein. The sample has 540,000 or so distinct CDR3 sequences, approximately 12% seen once. With respect to this clonotype: The antigen remains undetermined.

Trimming took 5 bases from V and 7 from J; bases not matched to a gene: 5. This CDR3 contains 14 residues. The germline V gene has CDR1 DFQATT and CDR2 SNEGSKA (reference sequence). The time point: newly diagnosed GD, antithyroid drugs for less than 3 months. Extracted PBMC RNA gave rise to the TCR library. The same data also contributed to another study, on T cells in Graves' hyperthyroidism and ophthalmopathy. That paper adds: The model made its ophthalmopathy prediction, and onset followed a median around 6.5 months later.

The sample here was peripheral blood mononuclear cells (PBMCs), taken at new diagnosis, from a patient treated with antithyroid drugs. The TCR was taken from a man aged 30 to 39 with Graves disease. This chain links TRBV20-1 with TRBJ2-1, with TRBD2 matching over 13 bases. The CDR3 coding sequence is TGCAGTGCTCGGACTAGCGGGAGAAATAATGAGCAGTTCTTC. Residues: CSARTSGRNNEQFF.